What follows are 32 T cell receptor beta chains derived from one specimen sequenced in a study of glioma-infiltrating T cells after dendritic cell vaccination. Only in-frame clones appear in the TCRdb table, and some are missing; sequencing was by immunoSEQ multiplex PCR. The table includes roughly 51,000 clones, about 85% detected once. This specimen consisted of blood, obtained before dendritic cell vaccination. All receptors derive from a human donor with glioblastoma.

V is TRBV25-1 and J is TRBJ1-6, with TRBD1 identical over 9 bases. After removal of 6 bases from V and 5 bases from J, the junction contained 2 bases not matched to a gene. The CDR3 runs to 14 residues. Per germline, CDR1 MGHDK and CDR2 SYGVNS. The CDR3 spells CASSGTGNNSPLHF. The CDR3 bases are TGTGCCAGCAGCGGGACAGGGAATAATTCACCCCTCCACTTT.

In DNA form, the CDR3 reads TGCGCCAGCAGCTCGACAGGGGGAGGCGGTTTCGGTGGCTACACCTTC. It yields the protein CASSSTGGGGFGGYTF. The chain joins TRBV5-1 to TRBJ1-2, with 9 bases that match TRBD1. This CDR3 comprises 16 residues. V dropped 3 bases and J dropped 7; count of bases not matched to a gene: 13. Looked up from germline, CDR1 is SGHRS and CDR2 is YFSETQ. The whole variable domain, filled in from reference TRBV5-1 and TRBJ1-2, reads KAGVTQTPRYLIKTRGQQVTLSCSPISGHRSVSWYQQTPGQGLQFLFEYFSETQRNKGNFPGRFSGRQFSNSRSEMNVSTLELGDSALYLCASSSTGGGGFGGYTFGSGTRLTVV.

The DNA for the CDR3 is TGTGCCAGCAGCTTAGGCCCTAGCGGGAGAAACAATGAGCAGTTCTTC. Translation gives CASSLGPSGRNNEQFF. The chain uses TRBV7-9 and TRBJ2-1; 10 nucleotides line up with TRBD2. The germline gives CDR1 SEHNR, CDR2 FQNEAQ (reference sequence). Losses at the gene ends were 1 base for V and 5 bases for J; bases not matched to a gene: 5. This CDR3 has 16 residues.

The genes are TRBV12-5 and TRBJ2-5; 12 bases fit TRBD2. J gave up 2 bases and V 2 bases, and 15 bases lay outside the gene matches. The CDR3 has 20 amino acids. Germline CDR1 reads LGHNT; CDR2 reads FRNRAP. The CDR3, as DNA: TGTGCTAGTGGTTTGACCCTCGGGGGACTAGCGGGTGTACGTCAAGAGACCCAGTACTTC. Translating it yields CASGLTLGGLAGVRQETQYF.

The chain employs TRBV6-5 and TRBJ1-1; TRBD1 matches 7 bases. The CDR3 totals 14 residues. With V trimmed by 7 bases and J by 6 bases, 11 bases remained unmatched. CDR1 is MNHEY and CDR2 is SVGAGI in the germline V gene. CDR3: CASKLTGSDPEAFF. CDR3 DNA sequence: TGTGCCAGCAAATTGACAGGGAGCGACCCTGAAGCTTTCTTT.

With respect to this clone: In the same sample, other DNA sequences code for this CDR3. The chain uses TRBV7-9 and TRBJ1-6; no clear D. This CDR3 contains 14 residues. Germline V gene lookup returns CDR1 SEHNR and CDR2 FQNEAQ (reference sequence). Trimming cost V 3 bases and J 7 bases, with 10 bases left between them. The CDR3 loop reads CASSFGLNNSPLHF. DNA of the CDR3: TGTGCCAGCAGCTTCGGACTTAACAATTCACCCCTCCACTTT.

This sequence joins TRBV11-2 and TRBJ1-1; D perhaps matches TRBD1 (5 bases). This CDR3 has 15 amino acids. Looked up from germline, CDR1 is SGHAT and CDR2 is FQNNGV. V lost 1 base and J lost 1, with 10 bases in between. The CDR3 DNA sequence: TGTGCCAGCAGCTTAGTTAGGGGTTCGAACACTGAAGCTTTCTTT. Its protein product is CASSLVRGSNTEAFF.

This chain connects TRBV5-1 to TRBJ2-1, with 9 bases identical to TRBD2. The V gene's germline CDR1 is SGHRS and CDR2 YFSETQ. CDR3 length: 18 amino acids. V trimming: 2 bases; J trimming: 0 bases; junction bases outside the gene matches: 9. The CDR3 DNA reads as TGCGCCAGCAGCTTAGAGTCTAGCGGGATCGGCTCCTACAATGAGCAGTTCTTC. The encoded protein is CASSLESSGIGSYNEQFF.

The chain recombines TRBV4-2 with TRBJ2-2, with 8 bases matching TRBD2. The CDR3 totals 16 residues. The J segment lost 2 bases and the V segment lost 1 base, leaving 3 bases of the junction unmatched. Per germline, CDR1 LGHNA and CDR2 YNFKEQ. CDR3 nucleotides: TGTGCCAGCAGCCAAGGGAGCGGGAGAAACACCGGGGAGCTGTTTTTT. Its translation: CASSQGSGRNTGELFF.

CDR3 in DNA: TGTGCCAGTAGTAGAACAGGGAGGGATGAAAAACTGTTTTTT. As protein: CASSRTGRDEKLFF. This rearrangement joins TRBV19 to TRBJ1-4; TRBD1 is a possible D gene (6 bases). V was clipped by 4 bases and J by 6 bases, with 12 bases between them. CDR1 and CDR2 from the germline V gene are LNHDA and SQIVND (reference sequence). The CDR3 extends over 14 amino acids.

The V gene is TRBV10-3, the J gene TRBJ1-2; possible D gene TRBD1, 5 bases. CDR3 size: 13 residues. V was shortened by 8 bases and J by 0 bases, with 10 bases between the two germline ends. Looked up from germline, CDR1 is ENHRY and CDR2 is SYGVKD. The CDR3 DNA is TGTGCCATCGGGGCGGCTCCTAACTATGGCTACACCTTC. It yields the protein CAIGAAPNYGYTF.

This sequence joins TRBV5-5 and TRBJ1-2, with D perhaps matching TRBD1 (6 bases). CDR1 and CDR2 from the germline V gene are SGHKS and YYEKEE (reference sequence). CDR3 length: 14 residues. V gave up 2 bases and J gave up 3 bases, with 11 bases separating them. The chain's CDR3 is CASSLQGPYYGYTF. The CDR3 bases are TGTGCCAGCAGCTTACAGGGTCCATACTATGGCTACACCTTC.

This clone was seen a single time. V usage is TRBV10-2 and J usage is TRBJ2-5, with TRBD2 matching over 9 bases. The DNA end favors TRBJ2-7, so the J call may be wrong. Germline V gene data show CDR1 as WSHSY and CDR2 as SAAADI. The CDR3 consists of 13 residues. DNA for the CDR3: TGCGCCAGCAGGGGCGGGGGGGCCTACGAGCAGTACTTC. As protein: CASRGGGAYEQYF.

This chain joins TRBV7-2 and TRBJ2-2; 8 positions match TRBD2. The CDR3 extends over 17 amino acids. J lost 4 bases, V lost 5 bases, and 12 bases had no gene match. Germline V gene sequence: CDR1 SGHTA, CDR2 FQGNSA. CDR3 DNA sequence: TGTGCCAGCAGCCTACGGACACCGGGAGGGGCCACCGGGGAGCTGTTTTTT. It encodes CASSLRTPGGATGELFF.

This sequence joins TRBV5-1 and TRBJ2-5; 8 positions match TRBD2. Gene TRBJ2-7 matches the end of the DNA better, so the J call may be wrong. Germline-derived CDR1 and CDR2 are SGHRS and YFSETQ. This CDR3 comprises 14 residues. In nucleotides, the CDR3 is TGCGCCAGCAGCCCTCGGACTAGCATCCACGAGCAGTACTTC. This translates into CASSPRTSIHEQYF.

CDR3 protein: CASSPGQERPGELFF. The CDR3 coding sequence is TGTGCCAGCAGCCCAGGACAGGAGAGGCCCGGGGAGCTGTTTTTT. This chain uses TRBV7-7 with TRBJ2-2, with TRBD1 identical over 7 bases. The V gene's germline CDR1 is SSHAT and CDR2 FNYEAQ (reference sequence). The CDR3 is made up of 15 amino acids. V dropped 5 bases and J dropped 6; count of bases not matched to a gene: 9.

This chain links TRBV4-2 with TRBJ2-5; 14 positions match TRBD2. The CDR3 runs to 19 residues. Losses at the gene ends were 3 bases for V and 2 bases for J; bases not matched to a gene: 11. From germline, CDR1 is LGHNA and CDR2 YNFKEQ. CDR3 region: CASSHASRTSGGPQETQYF. CDR3 DNA: TGTGCCAGCAGCCATGCTAGCCGGACTAGCGGGGGGCCTCAAGAGACCCAGTACTTC.

The chain recombines TRBV7-2 with TRBJ2-5, with 7 bases lining up with TRBD2. Germline lookup yields CDR1 SGHTA and CDR2 FQGNSA. This CDR3 is built from 16 residues. The V segment lost 4 bases and the J segment 10 bases; nucleotides outside the gene matches: 18. The CDR3 sequence: CASSSTRLSGPDGQYF. DNA for the CDR3: TGTGCCAGCAGCTCAACCCGGCTTAGCGGGCCAGATGGCCAGTACTTC. The full variable domain, with the rest looked up from reference TRBV7-2 and TRBJ2-5, is GAGVSQSPSNKVTEKGKDVELRCDPISGHTALYWYRQSLGQGLEFLIYFQGNSAPDKSGLPSDRFSAERTGGSVSTLTIQRTQQEDSAVYLCASSSTRLSGPDGQYFGPGTRLLVL.

J is TRBJ2-1 and V is TRBV4-1, with 9 bases matching TRBD1. The CDR3 has 17 residues. J was trimmed by 3 bases and V by 4 bases; bases with no gene match: 10. Germline V gives CDR1 MGHRA, CDR2 YSYEKL. The CDR3 bases are TGCGCCAGCAGCCCAGCCGGTAGGGACAGGGACTACAATGAGCAGTTCTTC. Its protein is CASSPAGRDRDYNEQFF.

This clone appeared a few times. The V and J genes are TRBV5-5 and TRBJ2-2; D is possibly TRBD2 (5 bases). Trimming cost V 2 bases and J 2 bases, with 13 bases left between them. Germline V lookup: CDR1 SGHKS, CDR2 YYEKEE (reference sequence). The CDR3 is made up of 16 amino acids. CDR3 in amino acids: CASSFIATGNTGELFF. The CDR3 bases are TGTGCCAGCAGCTTTATAGCGACTGGCAACACCGGGGAGCTGTTTTTT.

This clone was counted a few times. As DNA, the CDR3 is TGTGCCAGCAGCTCACGGACACCGAACACTGAAGCTTTCTTT. Its protein product is CASSSRTPNTEAFF. The chain joins TRBV11-2 to TRBJ1-1; D possibly corresponds to TRBD1 (5 bases). Germline lookup yields CDR1 SGHAT and CDR2 FQNNGV. The CDR3 length is 14 residues. Trimming removed 4 bases at V and 1 base at J, with 10 bases between.

The CDR3 nucleotides are TGTGCCAGTAGTATGGGGCCAGGCAGGTATAGCAATCAGCCCCAGCATTTT. This sequence encodes CASSMGPGRYSNQPQHF. The rearrangement joins TRBV19 to TRBJ1-5; the D gene is possibly TRBD1 (5 bases). The CDR3 runs to 17 residues. V was clipped by 3 bases and J by 0 bases, with 15 bases between them. Germline V lookup: CDR1 LNHDA, CDR2 SQIVND (reference sequence).

The rearrangement joins TRBV11-2 to TRBJ2-5, with 10 bases aligning to TRBD2. CDR1 is SGHAT and CDR2 is FQNNGV in the germline V gene. CDR3 length equals 14 residues. The trim removed 5 bases at V and 4 bases at J, leaving 4 bases unmatched. The CDR3 protein is CASSLRLAGETQYF. DNA for the CDR3: TGTGCCAGCAGCCTAAGACTAGCGGGAGAGACCCAGTACTTC.

The chain links TRBV2 to TRBJ1-2; the D is unclear. The CDR3 has 21 residues. The germline V gene has CDR1 SNHLY and CDR2 FYNNEI. Trimming left V 3 bases short and J 0 bases short, with 29 bases between. As DNA, the CDR3 is TGTGCCAGCAGTGAGACCTTTCAGGTGCCTCGACGATCCAAAGCTAACTATGGCTACACCTTC. This gives the protein CASSETFQVPRRSKANYGYTF.

The CDR3 spells CASKETSGNFDTQYF. CDR3 coding DNA: TGTGCCAGTAAAGAGACTAGCGGGAATTTCGATACGCAGTATTTT. This chain connects TRBV19 to TRBJ2-3, with 11 nucleotides matching TRBD2. From germline, CDR1 is LNHDA and CDR2 SQIVND (reference sequence). The CDR3 is made up of 15 amino acids. The V segment lost 7 bases and the J segment 6 bases; nucleotides outside the gene matches: 9.

The chain links TRBV30 to TRBJ1-5; TRBD1 matches 7 bases. CDR1 and CDR2 (germline): GTSNPN, SVGIG (reference sequence). J gave up 5 bases and V 2 bases, and 9 bases lay outside the gene matches. This CDR3 is built from 15 residues. Written as DNA, the CDR3 is TGTGCCTGGAGTCTCCCGGGGACAGTACATCAGCCCCAGCATTTT. This sequence encodes CAWSLPGTVHQPQHF.

The V gene is TRBV19, the J gene TRBJ2-1, with D possibly TRBD2 on 6 matching bases. CDR1 is LNHDA, CDR2 SQIVND, per germline (reference sequence). The V and J ends lost 1 base and 0 bases respectively, with 10 bases between them. The CDR3 extends over 16 amino acids. The CDR3 region is CASSIVGGASYNEQFF. The CDR3, as DNA: TGTGCCAGTAGTATAGTCGGCGGGGCCTCCTACAATGAGCAGTTCTTC.

Only one count was recorded for this clone. The CDR3 DNA is TGTGCCTGGACTAGGACAGGGAGTTCCAATCAGCCCCAGCATTTT. This encodes CAWTRTGSSNQPQHF. This chain connects TRBV30 to TRBJ1-5; TRBD1 agrees at 8 bases. CDR1 is GTSNPN and CDR2 is SVGIG in the germline V gene (reference sequence). The CDR3 is 15 residues long. V lost 4 bases and J lost 3; bases outside the gene matches: 8.

This clone came up a few times. The chain employs TRBV5-1 and TRBJ2-5; D perhaps matches TRBD2 (6 bases). V was clipped by 4 bases and J by 3 bases, with 10 bases between them. This CDR3 region has 13 residues. Germline lookup yields CDR1 SGHRS and CDR2 YFSETQ. DNA of the CDR3: TGCGCCAGCAGCAGTAGCGGAAAAGAGACCCAGTACTTC. Its translation: CASSSSGKETQYF.

This clone was seen only a few times. CDR3 sequence: CASSFGQGVYGYTF. The CDR3 DNA follows: TGTGCCAGCAGCTTTGGACAGGGAGTGTATGGCTACACCTTC. The chain links TRBV5-4 to TRBJ1-2; 8 bases are a match to TRBD1. V shed 2 bases, J shed 5 bases, and the junction held 5 bases outside the gene matches. This CDR3 is built from 14 residues. CDR1 is SGHNT and CDR2 is YYREEE in the germline V gene (reference sequence). Complete variable domain (other parts from reference TRBV5-4 and TRBJ1-2): ETGVTQSPTHLIKTRGQQVTLRCSSQSGHNTVSWYQQALGQGPQFIFQYYREEENGRGNFPPRFSGLQFPNYSSELNVNALELDDSALYLCASSFGQGVYGYTFGSGTRLTVV.

The rearrangement links TRBV7-3 to TRBJ2-1, with 9 bases aligning to TRBD1. CDR1 SGHTA and CDR2 FQGTGA come from the germline V gene. Losses at the gene ends were 3 bases for V and 0 bases for J; bases not matched to a gene: 0. The CDR3 has 15 residues. CDR3: CASSLTGGSYNEQFF. The CDR3 DNA follows: TGTGCCAGCAGCTTGACAGGGGGCTCCTACAATGAGCAGTTCTTC. Drawing the rest from reference TRBV7-3 and TRBJ2-1, the complete variable domain is GAGVSQTPSNKVTEKGKYVELRCDPISGHTALYWYRQSLGQGPEFLIYFQGTGAADDSGLPNDRFFAVRPEGSVSTLKIQRTERGDSAVYLCASSLTGGSYNEQFFGPGTRLTVL.

CDR3 sequence: CASSFQGVSYEQYF. CDR3 coding DNA: TGTGCCAGCAGCTTCCAGGGCGTCTCCTACGAGCAGTACTTC. The V and J genes are TRBV5-4 and TRBJ2-7, with D perhaps TRBD1 (5 bases). Between the trimmed V and J ends, which lost 2 bases and 0 bases, there was a span of 9 bases. Germline-derived CDR1 and CDR2 are SGHNT and YYREEE (reference sequence). The CDR3 is made up of 14 amino acids.